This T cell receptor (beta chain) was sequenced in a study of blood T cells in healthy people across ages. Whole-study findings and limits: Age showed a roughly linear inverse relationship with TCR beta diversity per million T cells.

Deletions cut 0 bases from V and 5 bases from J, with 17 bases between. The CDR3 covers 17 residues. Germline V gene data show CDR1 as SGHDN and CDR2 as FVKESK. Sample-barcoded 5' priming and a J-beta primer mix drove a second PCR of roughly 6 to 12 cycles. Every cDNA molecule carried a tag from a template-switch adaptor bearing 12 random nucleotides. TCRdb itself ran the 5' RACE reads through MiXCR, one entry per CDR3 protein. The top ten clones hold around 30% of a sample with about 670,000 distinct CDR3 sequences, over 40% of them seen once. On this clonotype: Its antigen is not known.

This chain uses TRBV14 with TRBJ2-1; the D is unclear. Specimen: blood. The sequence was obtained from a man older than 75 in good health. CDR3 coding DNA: TGTGCCAGCAGCCAAGACCCGAAACGGGCGGCACACAATGAGCAGTTCTTC. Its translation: CASSQDPKRAAHNEQFF.